The rows below give T cell receptor beta chains drawn from one sample of a study of blood T cell repertoires in COVID-19. Clones were sequenced by immunoSEQ multiplex PCR, and TCRdb holds only the in-frame ones, with some missing. Of about 220,000 clones in the sample, around 80% were seen once. Sequences were obtained from peripheral blood. The origin of the receptors is a man in his forties or fifties with active or convalescent COVID-19. Both conserved end residues are part of each CDR3. A D gene is named only where the DNA matches it firmly. Not all rows give a size; the values are once, few, many and, for expanded clones, a class.

V gene	clone size	D gene	J gene	CDR3 protein	CDR3 DNA
TRBV7-2	few	TRBD2	TRBJ2-3	CASSPHMGGTTDTQYF	TGTGCCAGCAGCCCCCACATGGGAGGGACCACAGATACGCAGTATTTT
TRBV6-2/TRBV6-3	few	NA	TRBJ1-5	CASSSLSSNQPQHF	TGTGCCAGCAGTTCCCTCTCGAGCAATCAGCCCCAGCATTTT
TRBV5-1	NA	NA	TRBJ2-1	CASSLVAENNEQFF	TGCGCCAGCAGCTTGGTTGCCGAGAACAATGAGCAGTTCTTC
TRBV6-4	NA	TRBD2	TRBJ2-7	CASRVRTSGSSYEQYF	TGTGCCAGCAGGGTCAGGACTAGCGGGAGCTCCTACGAGCAGTACTTC
TRBV4-2	NA	TRBD1	TRBJ1-4	CASSLWTGKDEKLFF	TGTGCCAGCAGCCTCTGGACAGGGAAGGATGAAAAACTGTTTTTT
TRBV20-1	NA	NA	TRBJ1-4	CSASSGEDEKLFF	TGCAGTGCTAGTTCCGGGGAGGATGAAAAACTGTTTTTT
TRBV6-5	NA	NA	TRBJ1-2	CASSWGVGDGYTF	TGTGCCAGCAGTTGGGGGGTGGGGGATGGCTACACCTTC
TRBV18	NA	NA	TRBJ2-3	CASSPLDSISTDTQYF	TGTGCCAGCTCACCACTGGACTCCATTAGCACAGATACGCAGTATTTT
TRBV6-5	NA	TRBD1	TRBJ1-1	CASSYSRTGNTEAFF	TGTGCCAGCAGTTACTCCCGGACAGGGAACACTGAAGCTTTCTTT
TRBV7-2	NA	NA	TRBJ2-1	CASSFVREYYDNEQFF	TGTGCCAGCAGCTTCGTCAGGGAATATTATGATAATGAGCAGTTCTTC
TRBV6-5	NA	NA	TRBJ2-1	CASSRALGSYNEQFF	TGTGCCAGCAGCCGCGCACTAGGATCTTACAATGAGCAGTTCTTC
TRBV19	NA	TRBD1	TRBJ1-2	CASSRQGDYGYTF	TGTGCCAGTAGTAGACAGGGGGACTATGGCTACACCTTC
TRBV7-3	NA	NA	TRBJ2-1	CASSPRARDFSYNEQFF	TGTGCCAGCAGCCCCCGAGCTAGAGACTTTTCCTACAATGAGCAGTTCTTC
TRBV18	NA	NA	TRBJ2-6	CASSPVWAVSGANVLTF	TGTGCCAGCTCACCAGTATGGGCAGTCTCTGGGGCCAACGTCCTGACTTTC
TRBV5-1	NA	TRBD2	TRBJ2-2	CASSSSGGNTGELFF	TGCGCCAGCAGTTCCAGCGGGGGGAACACCGGGGAGCTGTTTTTT
TRBV18	NA	NA	TRBJ2-2	CASSLTGTGELFF	TGTGCCAGCTCCTTGACAGGCACCGGGGAGCTGTTTTTT
TRBV7-8	NA	NA	TRBJ2-3	CASSLPAEDTQYF	TGTGCCAGCAGCTTACCGGCGGAGGATACGCAGTATTTT
TRBV6-5	NA	TRBD1	TRBJ2-3	CASRRTGTTDTQYF	TGTGCCAGCAGAAGGACAGGGACCACAGATACGCAGTATTTT
TRBV2	NA	TRBD1	TRBJ1-1	CAIRTGGAGTEAFF	TGTGCCATCCGGACAGGGGGCGCAGGCACTGAAGCTTTCTTT
TRBV5-1	NA	NA	TRBJ1-1	CASSFMAQNTEAFF	TGCGCCAGCAGCTTTATGGCACAGAACACTGAAGCTTTCTTT
TRBV3-1/TRBV3-2	NA	NA	TRBJ2-5	CASSQDGEGLPKETQYF	TGTGCCAGCAGCCAAGACGGCGAGGGTCTTCCAAAAGAGACCCAGTACTTC
TRBV2	NA	NA	TRBJ1-1	CASTAEGNTEAFF	TGTGCCAGCACCGCAGAGGGCAACACTGAAGCTTTCTTT
TRBV19	NA	TRBD1	TRBJ2-1	CASSIGQGRGNEQFF	TGTGCCAGTAGTATCGGACAGGGCCGAGGCAATGAGCAGTTCTTC
TRBV7-3	NA	TRBD2	TRBJ2-3	CASSSGTSANTQYF	TGTGCCAGCAGCTCCGGGACTAGCGCGAATACGCAGTATTTT
TRBV5-1	NA	TRBD2	TRBJ2-3	CASSFGLAGDLDTQYF	TGCGCCAGCAGCTTTGGACTAGCGGGAGACTTAGATACGCAGTATTTT
TRBV3-1/TRBV3-2	NA	NA	TRBJ2-7	CASSPLARGKDEQYF	TGTGCCAGCAGCCCTCTAGCTCGGGGGAAAGACGAGCAGTACTTC
TRBV4-2	NA	NA	TRBJ2-1	CASSQASSSYNEQFF	TGTGCCAGCAGCCAAGCTTCTAGCTCCTACAATGAGCAGTTCTTC
TRBV6-2/TRBV6-3	once	NA	TRBJ1-5	CASSYFHNQPQHF	TGTGCCAGCAGTTACTTTCACAATCAGCCCCAGCATTTT
TRBV9	NA	NA	TRBJ1-2	CASSVATGLYGYTF	TGTGCCAGCAGCGTAGCCACAGGCCTCTATGGCTACACCTTC
TRBV2	few	NA	TRBJ2-1	CASQGRAYNEQFF	TGTGCCAGTCAGGGGAGAGCCTACAATGAGCAGTTCTTC
TRBV5-1	NA	NA	TRBJ1-1	CASSLDRLNTEAFF	TGCGCCAGCAGCTTAGACAGGCTGAACACTGAAGCTTTCTTT
TRBV5-1	NA	NA	TRBJ1-1	CASSLNQGTEAFF	TGCGCCAGCAGCTTGAACCAGGGCACTGAAGCTTTCTTT
TRBV6-5	NA	NA	TRBJ1-2	CASSYLNRAGGYTF	TGTGCCAGCAGTTACTTAAACAGGGCTGGTGGCTACACCTTC
TRBV7-2	NA	NA	TRBJ1-5	CASSLEGAGQPQHF	TGTGCCAGCAGCTTAGAAGGGGCTGGTCAGCCCCAGCATTTT
TRBV7-9	NA	TRBD1	TRBJ1-3	CASSLGTGSGNTIYF	TGTGCCAGCAGCTTGGGGACAGGGTCTGGAAACACCATATATTTT
TRBV21-1	NA	NA	TRBJ1-2	CASSQRGFCGYTF	TGTGCCAGCAGCCAACGGGGTTTTTGTGGCTACACCTTC
TRBV18	NA	NA	TRBJ2-1	CASSPLPGGRGEQFF	TGTGCCAGCTCACCCCTCCCAGGAGGGAGAGGGGAGCAGTTCTTC
TRBV12-3/TRBV12-4	NA	NA	TRBJ1-1	CASSDQGTEAFF	TGTGCCAGCAGTGATCAGGGGACTGAAGCTTTCTTT
TRBV7-2	NA	TRBD1	TRBJ2-3	CASSPGQGDTQYF	TGTGCCAGCAGCCCCGGACAGGGCGATACGCAGTATTTT
TRBV9	NA	TRBD2	TRBJ2-3	CASSGGTSGLERTQYF	TGTGCCAGCAGCGGCGGGACTAGCGGGCTAGAACGGACGCAGTATTTT
TRBV7-3	NA	NA	TRBJ2-5	CASSLLAQETQYF	TGTGCCAGCAGCCTACTAGCCCAAGAGACCCAGTACTTC
TRBV4-3	NA	NA	TRBJ1-1	CASSRGGGDTEAFF	TGCGCCAGCAGCCGGGGGGGCGGTGACACTGAAGCTTTCTTT
TRBV15	NA	TRBD1	TRBJ2-3	CATSRKRGQTGDTQYF	TGTGCCACCAGTAGAAAAAGGGGGCAAACTGGGGATACGCAGTATTTT